The clone carrying this TCR beta chain was seen a few times. The antigen is undetermined. CDR1 SEHNR and CDR2 FQNEAQ come from the germline V gene (reference sequence). This CDR3 is 14 amino acids long. The V gene lost 5 bases and the J gene lost 7 bases, with 15 bases spanning the gap. TCRdb reanalysed the reads using MiXCR and keeps one entry per CDR3 protein. The sample contains about 220,000 distinct CDR3 sequences, 35% to 40% of which appear only once. The source of the sample is a study of T cell repertoires in cytomegalovirus infection. The sample was CD8+ T cells from cultured PBMCs, taken from culture after CMV antigen stimulation. This receptor was obtained from a human donor in good health (CMV status not recorded). Some clones in this sample may be carry-over from other donors' samples. The chain recombines TRBV7-9 with TRBJ2-1; D not certain. The DNA of the CDR3 is TGTGCCAGCAGCCTGGTATTGGCGGCTAATGAGCAGTTCTTC. It is translated as CASSLVLAANEQFF.